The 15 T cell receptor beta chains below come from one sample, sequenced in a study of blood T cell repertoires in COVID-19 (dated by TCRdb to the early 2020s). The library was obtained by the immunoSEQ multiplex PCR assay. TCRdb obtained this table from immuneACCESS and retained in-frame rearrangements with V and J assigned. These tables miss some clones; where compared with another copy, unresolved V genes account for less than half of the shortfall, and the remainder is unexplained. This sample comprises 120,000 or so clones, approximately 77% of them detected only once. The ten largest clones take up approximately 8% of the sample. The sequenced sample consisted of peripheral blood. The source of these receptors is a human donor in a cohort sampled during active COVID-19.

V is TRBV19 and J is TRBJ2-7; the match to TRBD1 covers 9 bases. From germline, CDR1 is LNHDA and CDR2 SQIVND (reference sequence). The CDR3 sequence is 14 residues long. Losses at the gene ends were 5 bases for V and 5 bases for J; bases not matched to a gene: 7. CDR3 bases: TGTGCCAGTAGTGATGGGACAGGGAAGGACGAGCAGTACTTC. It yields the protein CASSDGTGKDEQYF.

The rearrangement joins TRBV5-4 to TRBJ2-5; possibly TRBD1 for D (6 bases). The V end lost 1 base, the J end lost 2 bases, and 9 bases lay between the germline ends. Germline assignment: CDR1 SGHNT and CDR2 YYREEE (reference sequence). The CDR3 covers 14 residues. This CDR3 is CASSLTGFQETQYF. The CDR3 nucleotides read TGTGCCAGCAGCTTGACAGGGTTTCAAGAGACCCAGTACTTC.

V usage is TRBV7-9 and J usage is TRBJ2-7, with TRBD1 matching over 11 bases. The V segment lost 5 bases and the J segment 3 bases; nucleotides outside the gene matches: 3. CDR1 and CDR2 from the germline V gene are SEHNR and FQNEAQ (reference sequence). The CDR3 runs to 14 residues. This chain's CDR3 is CASSLDRGHYEQYF. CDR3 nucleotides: TGTGCCAGCAGCCTGGACAGGGGGCACTACGAGCAGTACTTC.

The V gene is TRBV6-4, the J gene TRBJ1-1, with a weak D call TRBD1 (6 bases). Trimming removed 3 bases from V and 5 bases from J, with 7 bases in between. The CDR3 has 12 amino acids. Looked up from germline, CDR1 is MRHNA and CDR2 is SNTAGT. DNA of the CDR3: TGTGCCAGCAGTGAGCAGGGGACTGAAGCTTTCTTT. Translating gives CASSEQGTEAFF.

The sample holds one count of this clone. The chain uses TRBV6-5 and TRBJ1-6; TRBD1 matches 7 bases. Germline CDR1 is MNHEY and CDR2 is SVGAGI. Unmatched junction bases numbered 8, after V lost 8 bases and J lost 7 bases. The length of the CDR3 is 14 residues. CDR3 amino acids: CASAVDRPNSPLHF. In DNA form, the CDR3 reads TGTGCCAGCGCCGTGGACAGGCCCAATTCACCCCTCCACTTT.

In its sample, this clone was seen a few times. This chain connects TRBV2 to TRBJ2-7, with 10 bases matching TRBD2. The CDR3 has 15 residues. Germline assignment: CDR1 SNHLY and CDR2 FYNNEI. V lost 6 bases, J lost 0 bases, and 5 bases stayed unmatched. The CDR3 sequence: CASRGGLASSYEQYF. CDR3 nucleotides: TGTGCCAGCAGGGGGGGACTAGCGAGCTCCTACGAGCAGTACTTC.

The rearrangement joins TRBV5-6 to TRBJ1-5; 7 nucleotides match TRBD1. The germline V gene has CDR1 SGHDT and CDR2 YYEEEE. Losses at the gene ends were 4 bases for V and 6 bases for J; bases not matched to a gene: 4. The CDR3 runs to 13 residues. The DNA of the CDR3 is TGTGCCAGCAGCCAAGACAGGGCTCAGCCCCAGCATTTT. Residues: CASSQDRAQPQHF.

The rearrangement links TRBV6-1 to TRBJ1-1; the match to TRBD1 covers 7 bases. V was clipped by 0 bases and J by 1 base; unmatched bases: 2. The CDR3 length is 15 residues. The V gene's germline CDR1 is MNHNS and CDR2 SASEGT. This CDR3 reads CASSEAAGGNTEAFF. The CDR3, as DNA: TGTGCCAGCAGTGAAGCGGCAGGGGGGAACACTGAAGCTTTCTTT.

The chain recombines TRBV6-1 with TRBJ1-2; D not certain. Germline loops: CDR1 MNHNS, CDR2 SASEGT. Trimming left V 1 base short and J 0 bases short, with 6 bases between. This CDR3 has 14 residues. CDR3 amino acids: CASSEDRSNYGYTF. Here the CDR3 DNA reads TGTGCCAGCAGTGAAGACAGATCTAACTATGGCTACACCTTC.

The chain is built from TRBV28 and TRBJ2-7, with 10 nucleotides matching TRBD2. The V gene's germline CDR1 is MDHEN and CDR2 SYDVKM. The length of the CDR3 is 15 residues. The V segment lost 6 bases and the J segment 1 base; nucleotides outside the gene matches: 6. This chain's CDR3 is CASRLGLAASYEQYF. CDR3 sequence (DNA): TGTGCCAGCAGACTTGGACTAGCGGCTTCCTACGAGCAGTACTTC.

Here the CDR3 DNA reads TGTGCCAGCAGTTTATCGGGGACAGGGAACTATGGCTACACCTTC. Its protein is CASSLSGTGNYGYTF. The V call is TRBV27, the J call TRBJ1-2, with TRBD1 identical over 9 bases. The V gene's germline CDR1 is MNHEY and CDR2 SMNVEV (reference sequence). This CDR3 has 15 amino acids. The V and J ends lost 0 bases and 2 bases, in that order; junction bases with no gene match: 1.

The CDR3 sequence is CASSVLTGNQPQHF. For the CDR3, the DNA is TGTGCCAGCAGTGTGTTAACGGGCAATCAGCCCCAGCATTTT. This chain joins TRBV6-4 and TRBJ1-5; D not resolved. The CDR3 runs to 14 residues. V lost 4 bases and J 2 bases, leaving 9 bases between the germline ends. Germline V lookup: CDR1 MRHNA, CDR2 SNTAGT.

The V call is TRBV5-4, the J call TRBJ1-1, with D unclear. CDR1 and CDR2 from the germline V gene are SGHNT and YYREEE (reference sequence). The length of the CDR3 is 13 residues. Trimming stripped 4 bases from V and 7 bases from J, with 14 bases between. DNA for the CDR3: TGTGCCAGCAGCCAGGACCTTGGAGGTGAAGCTTTCTTT. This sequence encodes CASSQDLGGEAFF.

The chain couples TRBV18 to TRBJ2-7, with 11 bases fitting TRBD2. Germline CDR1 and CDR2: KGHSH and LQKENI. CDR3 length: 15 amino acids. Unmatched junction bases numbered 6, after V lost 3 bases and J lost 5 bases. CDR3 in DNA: TGTGCCAGCTCACCTCTGACTAGCGGGATAGACGAGCAGTACTTC. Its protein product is CASSPLTSGIDEQYF.

CDR3 DNA sequence: TGCAGCGTTGTGTGGGTCCTGGACAGGGGGCGCAACGAGCAGTACTTC. The encoded protein is CSVVWVLDRGRNEQYF. The chain is built from TRBV29-1 and TRBJ2-7; 11 positions agree with TRBD1. With V trimmed by 4 bases and J by 5 bases, 13 bases remained unmatched. Looked up from germline, CDR1 is SQVTM and CDR2 is ANQGSEA. CDR3 length: 16 amino acids.